The clone carrying this T cell receptor beta chain was seen only a few times. Its target is unknown. TCRdb processed the 5' RACE reads anew with MiXCR; each CDR3 protein has one entry. The table has fewer than 500,000 distinct CDR3 sequences, 20% to 30% seen once; the top ten hold approximately 2.9%. This record comes from a study of identical twins. The length of the CDR3 is 14 residues. Germline-derived CDR1 and CDR2 are MNHNS and SASEGT. V lost 8 bases, J lost 3 bases, and 13 bases lay in between. The study's findings and limits: Whereas memory repertoires showed no such difference, abundant cord blood beta clonotypes carried fewer insertions.

These sequences were also reported in another study, on T cells expressing NK-cell markers.

The specimen sequenced was CD4+ T cells sorted from blood. The chain employs TRBV6-1 and TRBJ1-4; possible D gene TRBD1, 6 bases. This receptor was identified in a woman aged 18-29 years in good health. The CDR3 is CASGTGIPNEKLFF. The CDR3 region has the DNA TGTGCCAGCGGTACAGGGATACCTAATGAAAAACTGTTTTTT.